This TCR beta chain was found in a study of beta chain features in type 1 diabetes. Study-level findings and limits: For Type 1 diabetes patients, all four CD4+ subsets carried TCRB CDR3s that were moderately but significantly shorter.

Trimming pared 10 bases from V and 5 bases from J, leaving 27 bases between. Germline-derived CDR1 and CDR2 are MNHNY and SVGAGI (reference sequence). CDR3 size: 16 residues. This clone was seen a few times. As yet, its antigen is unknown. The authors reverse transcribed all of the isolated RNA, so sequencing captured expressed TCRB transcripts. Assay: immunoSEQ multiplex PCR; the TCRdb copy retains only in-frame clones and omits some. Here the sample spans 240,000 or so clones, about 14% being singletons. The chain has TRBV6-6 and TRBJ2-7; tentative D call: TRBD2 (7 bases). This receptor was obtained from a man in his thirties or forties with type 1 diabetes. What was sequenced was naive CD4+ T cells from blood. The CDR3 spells CAIGEPKTGRVDEQYF. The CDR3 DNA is TGTGCCATCGGAGAGCCGAAAACAGGGAGGGTAGACGAGCAGTACTTC.